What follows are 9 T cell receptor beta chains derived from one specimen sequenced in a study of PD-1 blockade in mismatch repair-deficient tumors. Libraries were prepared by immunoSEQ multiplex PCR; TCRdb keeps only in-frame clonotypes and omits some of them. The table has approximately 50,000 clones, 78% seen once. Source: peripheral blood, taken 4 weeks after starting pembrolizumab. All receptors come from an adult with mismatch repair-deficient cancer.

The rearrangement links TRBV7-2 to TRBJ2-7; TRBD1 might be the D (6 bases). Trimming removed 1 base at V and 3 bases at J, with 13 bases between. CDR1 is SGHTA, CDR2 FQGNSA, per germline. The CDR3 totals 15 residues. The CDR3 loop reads CASSLETGLIYEQYF. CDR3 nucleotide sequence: TGTGCCAGCAGCTTAGAAACAGGGCTTATCTACGAGCAGTACTTC.

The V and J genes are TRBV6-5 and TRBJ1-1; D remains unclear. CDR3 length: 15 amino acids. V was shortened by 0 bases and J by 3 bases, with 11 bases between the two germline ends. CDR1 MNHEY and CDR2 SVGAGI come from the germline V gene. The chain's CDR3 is CASSYSIAGDTEAFF. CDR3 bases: TGTGCCAGCAGTTACTCGATAGCGGGAGACACTGAAGCTTTCTTT.

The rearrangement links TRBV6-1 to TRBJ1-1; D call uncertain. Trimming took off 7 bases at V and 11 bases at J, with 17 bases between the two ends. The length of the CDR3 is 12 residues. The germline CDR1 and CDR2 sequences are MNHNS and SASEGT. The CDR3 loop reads CASNPRTGDAFF. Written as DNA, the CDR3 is TGTGCCAGCAACCCCCGGACGGGAGACGCTTTCTTT.

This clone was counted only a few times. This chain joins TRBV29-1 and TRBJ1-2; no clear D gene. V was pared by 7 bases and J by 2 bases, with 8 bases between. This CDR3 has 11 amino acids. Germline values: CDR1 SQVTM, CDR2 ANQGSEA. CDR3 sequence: CSAGDNYGYTF. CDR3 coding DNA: TGCAGCGCTGGAGACAACTATGGCTACACCTTC. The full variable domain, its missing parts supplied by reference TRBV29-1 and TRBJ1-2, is SAVISQKPSRDICQRGTSLTIQCQVDSQVTMMFWYRQQPGQSLTLIATANQGSEATYESGFVIDKFPISRPNLTFSTLTVSNMSPEDSSIYLCSAGDNYGYTFGSGTRLTVV.

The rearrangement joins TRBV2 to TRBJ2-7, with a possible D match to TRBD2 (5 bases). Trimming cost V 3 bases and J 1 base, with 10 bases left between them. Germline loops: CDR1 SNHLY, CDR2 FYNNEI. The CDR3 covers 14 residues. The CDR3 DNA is TGTGCCAGCAGTGAGAGGGTCCTTTCCTACGAGCAGTACTTC. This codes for CASSERVLSYEQYF.

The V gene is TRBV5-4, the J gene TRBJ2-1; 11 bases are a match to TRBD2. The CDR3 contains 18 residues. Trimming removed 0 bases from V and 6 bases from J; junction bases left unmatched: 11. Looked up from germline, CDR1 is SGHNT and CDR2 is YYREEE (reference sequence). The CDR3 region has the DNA TGTGCCAGCAGCTTGGGGGATAGCGGGAGGGCCAATATCAATGAGCAGTTCTTC. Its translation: CASSLGDSGRANINEQFF.

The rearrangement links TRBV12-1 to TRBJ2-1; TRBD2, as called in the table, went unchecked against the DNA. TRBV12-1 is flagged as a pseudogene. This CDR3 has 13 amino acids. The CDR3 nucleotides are TGTGCCAGCAGCTCACCCCGTCCGGGTGAGCAGTTCTTC. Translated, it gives CASSSPRPGEQFF.

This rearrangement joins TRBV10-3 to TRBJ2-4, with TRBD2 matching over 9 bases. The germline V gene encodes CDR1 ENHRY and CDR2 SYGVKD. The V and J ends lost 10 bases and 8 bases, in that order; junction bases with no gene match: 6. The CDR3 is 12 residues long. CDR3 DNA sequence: TGTGCCAGTGCGGGAGGGGGGGACATTCAGTACTTC. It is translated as CASAGGGDIQYF.

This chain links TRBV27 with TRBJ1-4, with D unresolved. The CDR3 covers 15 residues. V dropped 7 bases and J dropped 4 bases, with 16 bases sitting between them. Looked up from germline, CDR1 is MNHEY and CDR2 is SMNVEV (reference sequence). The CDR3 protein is CASTSLGRSNEKLFF. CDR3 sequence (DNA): TGTGCCAGCACTTCTCTAGGGAGGAGTAATGAAAAACTGTTTTTT.